Below, 11 T cell receptor beta chains from the same sample are listed, as sequenced in a study of shared clonotypes between healthy human individuals. Profiling relied on immunoSEQ multiplex PCR, and the TCRdb table lists in-frame clones only, not all of them. In the table there are approximately 2.1 million clones, 85% to 95% of which are singletons. The source material was naive CD4+ T cells from PBMCs. Subset of the sample: CD45RA+ positively selected. These receptors all stem from a man aged 18 to 29 in good health. Some clones in this sample may be carry-over from other donors' samples.

The genes are TRBV11-2 and TRBJ1-2; D is uncertain. From germline, CDR1 is SGHAT and CDR2 FQNNGV. Trimming shortened V by 4 bases and J by 0 bases, and 18 bases separated the two germline ends. This CDR3 is 17 amino acids long. The CDR3 sequence is CASSSTRTLDPNYGYTF. DNA for the CDR3: TGTGCCAGCAGCTCAACAAGGACGCTCGATCCTAACTATGGCTACACCTTC.

The chain joins TRBV4-1 to TRBJ2-5; D is perhaps TRBD2 (7 bases). Trimming removed 4 bases at V and 2 bases at J, with 14 bases between. The CDR3 length is 15 residues. Germline loops: CDR1 MGHRA, CDR2 YSYEKL. This chain's CDR3 is CASSPLGGAQETQYF. The CDR3 DNA is TGCGCCAGCAGCCCCCTGGGGGGGGCGCAAGAGACCCAGTACTTC.

This chain joins TRBV5-6 and TRBJ2-5; D is perhaps TRBD1 or TRBD2 (6 bases each). V was cut by 5 bases and J by 1 base, with 18 bases left in between. Germline-derived CDR1 and CDR2 are SGHDT and YYEEEE. This CDR3 contains 16 residues. The CDR3 DNA sequence: TGTGCCAGCAGAATATGGGGGGCCTTACCCCAAGAGACCCAGTACTTC. The encoded protein is CASRIWGALPQETQYF. Based on the CDR3 plus reference TRBV5-6 and TRBJ2-5, the full variable domain is DAGVTQSPTHLIKTRGQQVTLRCSPKSGHDTVSWYQQALGQGPQFIFQYYEEEERQRGNFPDRFSGHQFPNYSSELNVNALLLGDSALYLCASRIWGALPQETQYFGPGTRLLVL.

Only one count was recorded for this clone. The chain uses TRBV5-1 and TRBJ2-1; TRBD2 aligns across 10 bases. Germline CDR1 SGHRS, CDR2 YFSETQ. This CDR3 has 16 residues. The junction had 9 bases not matched to a gene; V was cut back by 3 bases and J by 6 bases. CDR3 loop: CASSWSWASGSNEQFF. DNA of the CDR3: TGCGCCAGCAGCTGGAGCTGGGCTAGCGGGAGCAATGAGCAGTTCTTC. Full variable domain (remainder filled in from reference TRBV5-1 and TRBJ2-1): KAGVTQTPRYLIKTRGQQVTLSCSPISGHRSVSWYQQTPGQGLQFLFEYFSETQRNKGNFPGRFSGRQFSNSRSEMNVSTLELGDSALYLCASSWSWASGSNEQFFGPGTRLTVL.

V and J are TRBV7-2 and TRBJ2-7; 11 bases align to TRBD2. The CDR3 is 14 amino acids. Trimming removed 5 bases from V and 5 bases from J; junction bases left unmatched: 5. Germline assignment: CDR1 SGHTA and CDR2 FQGNSA. The CDR3 is CASSPPSGRHEQYF. The CDR3 bases are TGTGCCAGCAGCCCACCTAGCGGGAGGCACGAGCAGTACTTC.

This chain links TRBV14 with TRBJ2-5; unclear D gene. The V gene's germline CDR1 is SGHDN and CDR2 FVKESK. Trimming took 4 bases from V and 5 from J, leaving 11 bases between them. The CDR3 extends over 13 amino acids. The CDR3 DNA follows: TGTGCCAGCAGCCGGATCCTTGAGGAGACCCAGTACTTC. The encoded protein is CASSRILEETQYF.

As for this clone: Other nucleotide sequences from this sample produce the same CDR3. This sequence joins TRBV28 and TRBJ2-1; D is unresolved. V lost 2 bases to trimming and J lost 0 bases, with 8 bases between them. CDR3 size: 15 residues. Germline CDR1 and CDR2: MDHEN and SYDVKM. This chain's CDR3 is CASSLPGSSYNEQFF. CDR3 bases: TGTGCCAGCAGTTTACCCGGTAGCTCCTACAATGAGCAGTTCTTC.

J is TRBJ2-1 and V is TRBV4-3; perhaps TRBD2 as D (5 bases). Trimming left V 1 base short and J 6 bases short, with 10 bases between. The germline V gene has CDR1 LGHNA and CDR2 YSLEER. The length of the CDR3 is 14 residues. CDR3 sequence reads: CASSQGEWSNEQFF. The CDR3 bases are TGCGCCAGCAGCCAAGGGGAGTGGAGCAATGAGCAGTTCTTC.

This chain links TRBV5-1 with TRBJ1-1; 9 nucleotides match TRBD1. The ends lost 4 bases at V and 1 base at J; junction bases unmatched: 8. The length of the CDR3 is 16 residues. CDR1 is SGHRS, CDR2 YFSETQ, per germline. Here the CDR3 reads CASSLTGGEGNTEAFF. The CDR3 DNA follows: TGCGCCAGCAGCCTAACAGGGGGCGAGGGGAACACTGAAGCTTTCTTT.

This chain uses TRBV6-1 with TRBJ1-1; a weak D match, TRBD1 (5 bases). Germline V lookup: CDR1 MNHNS, CDR2 SASEGT. The CDR3 is 13 residues long. V was trimmed by 3 bases and J by 5 bases, leaving 10 bases between them. The CDR3 DNA sequence: TGTGCCAGCAGTGAGGAAAAGGGGACTGAAGCTTTCTTT. It encodes CASSEEKGTEAFF.

The chain is built from TRBV25-1 and TRBJ2-1, with D perhaps matching TRBD1 (5 bases). Germline-derived CDR1 and CDR2 are MGHDK and SYGVNS. The CDR3 runs to 15 residues. V lost 1 base to trimming and J lost 1 base, with 8 bases between them. The CDR3 DNA reads as TGTGCCAGCAGTGAATTGGACACATCCTACAATGAGCAGTTCTTC. Translated: CASSELDTSYNEQFF.